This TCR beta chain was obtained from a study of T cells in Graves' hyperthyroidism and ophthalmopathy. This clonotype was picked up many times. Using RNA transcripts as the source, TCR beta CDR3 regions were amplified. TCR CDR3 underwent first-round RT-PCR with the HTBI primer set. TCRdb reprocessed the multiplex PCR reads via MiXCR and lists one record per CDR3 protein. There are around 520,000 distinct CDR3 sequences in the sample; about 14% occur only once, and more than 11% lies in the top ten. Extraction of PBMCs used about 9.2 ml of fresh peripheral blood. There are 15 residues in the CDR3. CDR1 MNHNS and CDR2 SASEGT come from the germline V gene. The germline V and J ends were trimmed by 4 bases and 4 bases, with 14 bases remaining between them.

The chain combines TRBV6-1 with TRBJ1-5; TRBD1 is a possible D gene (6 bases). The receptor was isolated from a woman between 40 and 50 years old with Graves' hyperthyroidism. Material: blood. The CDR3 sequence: CASSGTGQTNQPQHF. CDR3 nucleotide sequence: TGTGCCAGCAGTGGGACGGGACAAACTAATCAGCCCCAGCATTTT.